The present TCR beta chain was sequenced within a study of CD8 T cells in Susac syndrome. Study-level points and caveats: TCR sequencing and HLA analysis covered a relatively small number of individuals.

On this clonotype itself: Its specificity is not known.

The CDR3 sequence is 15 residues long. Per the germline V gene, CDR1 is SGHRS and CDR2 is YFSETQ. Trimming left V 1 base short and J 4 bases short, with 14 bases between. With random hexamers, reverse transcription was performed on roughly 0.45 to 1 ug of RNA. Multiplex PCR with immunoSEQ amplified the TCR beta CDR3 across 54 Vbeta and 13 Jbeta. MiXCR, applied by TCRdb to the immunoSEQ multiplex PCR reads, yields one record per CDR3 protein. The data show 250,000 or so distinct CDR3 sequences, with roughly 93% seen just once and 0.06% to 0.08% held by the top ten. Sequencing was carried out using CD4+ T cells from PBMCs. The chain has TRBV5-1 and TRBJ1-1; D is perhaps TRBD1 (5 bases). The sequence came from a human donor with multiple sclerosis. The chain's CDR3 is CASSLSGARGTEAFF. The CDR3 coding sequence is TGCGCCAGCAGCTTGAGCGGGGCCCGCGGCACTGAAGCTTTCTTT.